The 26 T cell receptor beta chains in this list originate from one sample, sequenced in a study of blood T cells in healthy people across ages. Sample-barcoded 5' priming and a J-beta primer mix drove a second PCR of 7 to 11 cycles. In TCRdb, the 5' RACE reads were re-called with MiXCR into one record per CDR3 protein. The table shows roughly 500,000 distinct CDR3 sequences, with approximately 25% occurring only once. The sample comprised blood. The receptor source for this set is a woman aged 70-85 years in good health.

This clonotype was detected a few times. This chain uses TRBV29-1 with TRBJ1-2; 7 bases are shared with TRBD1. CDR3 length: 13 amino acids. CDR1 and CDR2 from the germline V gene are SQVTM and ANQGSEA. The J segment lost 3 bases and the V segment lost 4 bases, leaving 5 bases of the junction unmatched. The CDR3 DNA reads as TGCAGCGTTGTGGTAGGGGGCGACTATGGCTACACCTTC. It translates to CSVVVGGDYGYTF. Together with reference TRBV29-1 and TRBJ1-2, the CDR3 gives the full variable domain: SAVISQKPSRDICQRGTSLTIQCQVDSQVTMMFWYRQQPGQSLTLIATANQGSEATYESGFVIDKFPISRPNLTFSTLTVSNMSPEDSSIYLCSVVVGGDYGYTFGSGTRLTVV.

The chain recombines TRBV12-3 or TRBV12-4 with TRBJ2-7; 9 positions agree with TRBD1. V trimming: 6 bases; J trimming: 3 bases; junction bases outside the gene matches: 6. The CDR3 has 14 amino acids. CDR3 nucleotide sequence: TGTGCCAGCAGGCCTCGGACAGGGGACTACGAGCAGTACTTC. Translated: CASRPRTGDYEQYF.

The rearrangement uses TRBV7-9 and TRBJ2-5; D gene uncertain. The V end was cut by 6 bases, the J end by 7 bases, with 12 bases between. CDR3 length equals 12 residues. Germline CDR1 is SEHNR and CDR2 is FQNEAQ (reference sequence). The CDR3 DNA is TGTGCCAGCAGTGTCCCCCGTTGGACCCAGTACTTC. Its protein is CASSVPRWTQYF.

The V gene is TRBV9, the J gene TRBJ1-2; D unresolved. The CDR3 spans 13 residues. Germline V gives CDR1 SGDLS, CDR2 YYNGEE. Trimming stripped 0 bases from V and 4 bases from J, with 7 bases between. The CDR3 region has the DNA TGTGCCAGCAGCGTAGGGAACGGCTATGGCTACACCTTC. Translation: CASSVGNGYGYTF.

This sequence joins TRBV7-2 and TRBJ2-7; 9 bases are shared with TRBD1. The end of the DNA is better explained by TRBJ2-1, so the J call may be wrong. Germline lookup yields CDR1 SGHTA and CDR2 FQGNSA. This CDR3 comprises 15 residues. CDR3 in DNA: TGTGCCAGCAGTGCCAGGACAGGGGCGAGTAATGAGCAGTTCTTC. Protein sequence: CASSARTGASNEQFF.

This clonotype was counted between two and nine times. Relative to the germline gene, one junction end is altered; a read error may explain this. As DNA, the CDR3 is TGTGCCAGCAGCGTAGGGACAGCCTTCTACTATGGCCACACCTTC. As protein: CASSVGTAFYYGHTF. The gene calls are TRBV9 and TRBJ1-2; maybe TRBD1 (6 bases). From germline, CDR1 is SGDLS and CDR2 YYNGEE. The CDR3 consists of 15 residues.

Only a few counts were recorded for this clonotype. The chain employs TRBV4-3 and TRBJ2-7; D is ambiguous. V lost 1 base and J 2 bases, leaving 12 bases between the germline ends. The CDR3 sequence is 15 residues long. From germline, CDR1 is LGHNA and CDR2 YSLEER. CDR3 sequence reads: CASSQADPGTYEQYF. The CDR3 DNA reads TGCGCCAGCAGCCAAGCGGACCCTGGGACCTACGAGCAGTACTTC.

CDR3 DNA sequence: TGTGCCAGCAGCTCGTCACCGGGCCGGGGCACTGAAGCTTTCTTT. Protein sequence: CASSSSPGRGTEAFF. The chain uses TRBV7-8 and TRBJ1-1, with D uncertain. V lost 4 bases and J 4 bases, leaving 16 bases between the germline ends. This CDR3 comprises 15 residues. CDR1 is SGHVS and CDR2 is FQNEAQ in the germline V gene.

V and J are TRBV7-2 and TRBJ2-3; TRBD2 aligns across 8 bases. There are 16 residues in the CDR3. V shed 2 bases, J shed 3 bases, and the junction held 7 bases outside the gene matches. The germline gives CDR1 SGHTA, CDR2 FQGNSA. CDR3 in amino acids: CASSLMRGVVTDTQYF. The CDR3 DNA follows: TGTGCCAGCAGCTTAATGCGGGGGGTGGTAACAGATACGCAGTATTTT.

DNA for the CDR3: TGCGCCAGCAGCCCCGGGACTGACGGGATACGGCGGGAGACCCAGTACTTC. Translation: CASSPGTDGIRRETQYF. V usage is TRBV5-1 and J usage is TRBJ2-5, with D tentatively TRBD2 (6 bases). The CDR3 length is 17 residues. Trimming pared 4 bases from V and 5 bases from J, leaving 24 bases between. Germline assignment: CDR1 SGHRS and CDR2 YFSETQ. Supplemented by reference TRBV5-1 and TRBJ2-5, the full variable domain reads KAGVTQTPRYLIKTRGQQVTLSCSPISGHRSVSWYQQTPGQGLQFLFEYFSETQRNKGNFPGRFSGRQFSNSRSEMNVSTLELGDSALYLCASSPGTDGIRRETQYFGPGTRLLVL.

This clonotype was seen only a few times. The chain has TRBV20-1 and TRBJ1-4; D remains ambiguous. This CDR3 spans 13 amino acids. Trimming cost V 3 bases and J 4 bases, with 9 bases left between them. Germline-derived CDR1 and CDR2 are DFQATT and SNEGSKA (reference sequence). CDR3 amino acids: CSASMGSNEKLFF. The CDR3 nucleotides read TGCAGTGCTAGTATGGGTAGTAATGAAAAACTGTTTTTT.

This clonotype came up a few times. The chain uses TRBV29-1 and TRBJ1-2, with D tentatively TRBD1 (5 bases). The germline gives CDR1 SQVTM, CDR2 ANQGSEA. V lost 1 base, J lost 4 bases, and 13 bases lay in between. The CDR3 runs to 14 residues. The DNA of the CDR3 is TGCAGCGTTGAAGGGGGGGATATTGTCTATGGCTACACCTTC. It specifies CSVEGGDIVYGYTF.

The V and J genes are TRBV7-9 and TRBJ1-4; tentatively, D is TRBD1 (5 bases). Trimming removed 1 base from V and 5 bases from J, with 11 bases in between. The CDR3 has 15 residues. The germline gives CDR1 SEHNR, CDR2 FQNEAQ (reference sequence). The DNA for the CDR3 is TGTGCCAGCAGCTTAGGTGGGACGGCAAATGAAAAACTGTTTTTT. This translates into CASSLGGTANEKLFF.

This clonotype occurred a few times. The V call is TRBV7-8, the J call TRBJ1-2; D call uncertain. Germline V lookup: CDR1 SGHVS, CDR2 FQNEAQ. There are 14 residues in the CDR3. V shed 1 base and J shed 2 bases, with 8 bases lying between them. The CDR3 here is CASSLGEANYGYTF. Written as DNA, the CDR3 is TGTGCCAGCAGCTTAGGGGAGGCGAACTATGGCTACACCTTC.

CDR3 region: CASSFSRRQGSYGYTF. The DNA of the CDR3 is TGTGCCAGCAGCTTTAGCCGCCGGCAGGGAAGCTATGGCTACACCTTC. The V call is TRBV7-2, the J call TRBJ1-2; the D gene is possibly TRBD1 (5 bases). Trimming removed 3 bases from V and 4 bases from J, with 18 bases in between. The CDR3 is 16 residues long. The germline V gene has CDR1 SGHTA and CDR2 FQGNSA. The whole variable domain, remainder taken from reference TRBV7-2 and TRBJ1-2, is GAGVSQSPSNKVTEKGKDVELRCDPISGHTALYWYRQSLGQGLEFLIYFQGNSAPDKSGLPSDRFSAERTGGSVSTLTIQRTQQEDSAVYLCASSFSRRQGSYGYTFGSGTRLTVV.

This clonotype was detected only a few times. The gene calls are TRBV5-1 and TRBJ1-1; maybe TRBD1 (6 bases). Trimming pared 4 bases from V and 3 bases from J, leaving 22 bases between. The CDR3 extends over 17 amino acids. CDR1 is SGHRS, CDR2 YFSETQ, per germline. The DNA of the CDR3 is TGCGCCAGCAGCCCAGGAATGGGGGCCCGGGAGGACACTGAAGCTTTCTTT. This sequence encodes CASSPGMGAREDTEAFF.

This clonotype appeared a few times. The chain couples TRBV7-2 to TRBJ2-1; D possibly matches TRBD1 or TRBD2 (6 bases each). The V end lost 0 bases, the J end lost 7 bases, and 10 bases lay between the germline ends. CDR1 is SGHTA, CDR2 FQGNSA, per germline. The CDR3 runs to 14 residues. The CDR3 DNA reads TGTGCCAGCAGCTTAGCGGGGGGCGGGAATGAGCAGTTCTTC. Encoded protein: CASSLAGGGNEQFF.

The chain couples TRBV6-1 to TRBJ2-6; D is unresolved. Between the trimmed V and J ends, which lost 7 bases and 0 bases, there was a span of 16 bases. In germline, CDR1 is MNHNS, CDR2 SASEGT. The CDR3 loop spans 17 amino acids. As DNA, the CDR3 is TGTGCCAGCACTGTAGGCAACCCGTACTCTGGGGCCAACGTCCTGACTTTC. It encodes CASTVGNPYSGANVLTF.

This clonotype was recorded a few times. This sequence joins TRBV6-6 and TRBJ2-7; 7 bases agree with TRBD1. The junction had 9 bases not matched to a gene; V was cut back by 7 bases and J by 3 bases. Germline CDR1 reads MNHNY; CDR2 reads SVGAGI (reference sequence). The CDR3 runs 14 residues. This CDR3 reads CASNGPGQLYEQYF. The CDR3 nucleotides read TGTGCCAGCAACGGACCGGGACAGCTCTACGAGCAGTACTTC.

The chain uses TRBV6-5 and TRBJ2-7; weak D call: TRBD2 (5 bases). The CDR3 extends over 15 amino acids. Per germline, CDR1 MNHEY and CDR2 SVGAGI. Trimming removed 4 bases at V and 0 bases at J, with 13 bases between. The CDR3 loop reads CASSLSQRLSYEQYF. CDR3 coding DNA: TGTGCCAGCAGTTTGAGCCAGCGGCTCTCCTACGAGCAGTACTTC.

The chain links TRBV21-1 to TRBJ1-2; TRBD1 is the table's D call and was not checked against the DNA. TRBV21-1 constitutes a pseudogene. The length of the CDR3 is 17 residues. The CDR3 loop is CASSKDRGPLANYGYTF. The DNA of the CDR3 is TGTGCCAGCAGCAAGGACAGGGGCCCGTTAGCTAACTATGGCTACACCTTC.

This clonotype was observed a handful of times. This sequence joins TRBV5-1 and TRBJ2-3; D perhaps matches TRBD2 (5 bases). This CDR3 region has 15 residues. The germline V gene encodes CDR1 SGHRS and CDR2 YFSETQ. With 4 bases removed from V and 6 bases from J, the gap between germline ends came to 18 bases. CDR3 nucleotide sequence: TGCGCCAGCAGCATACTACAAGGAGGCGGGGATACGCAGTATTTT. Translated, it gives CASSILQGGGDTQYF. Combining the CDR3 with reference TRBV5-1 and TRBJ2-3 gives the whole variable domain KAGVTQTPRYLIKTRGQQVTLSCSPISGHRSVSWYQQTPGQGLQFLFEYFSETQRNKGNFPGRFSGRQFSNSRSEMNVSTLELGDSALYLCASSILQGGGDTQYFGPGTRLTVL.

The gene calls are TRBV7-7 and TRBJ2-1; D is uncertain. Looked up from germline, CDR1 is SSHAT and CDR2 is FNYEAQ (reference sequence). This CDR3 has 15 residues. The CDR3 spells CASSSQESSYNEQFF. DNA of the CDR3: TGTGCTAGTTCGAGTCAGGAATCCTCCTACAATGAGCAGTTCTTC. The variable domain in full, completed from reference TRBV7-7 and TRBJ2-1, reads GAGVSQSPRYKVTKRGQDVTLRCDPISSHATLYWYQQALGQGPEFLTYFNYEAQPDKSGLPSDRFSAERPEGSISTLTIQRTEQRDSAMYRCASSSQESSYNEQFFGPGTRLTVL.

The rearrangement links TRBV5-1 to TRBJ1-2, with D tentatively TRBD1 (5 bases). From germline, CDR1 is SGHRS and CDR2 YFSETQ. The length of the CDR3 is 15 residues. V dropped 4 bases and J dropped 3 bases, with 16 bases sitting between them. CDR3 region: CASSLRDPEDYGYTF. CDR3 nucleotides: TGCGCCAGCAGCCTCAGGGACCCGGAGGACTATGGCTACACCTTC.

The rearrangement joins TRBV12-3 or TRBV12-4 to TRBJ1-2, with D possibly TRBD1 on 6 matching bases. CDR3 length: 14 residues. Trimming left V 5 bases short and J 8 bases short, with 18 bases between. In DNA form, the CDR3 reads TGTGCCAGCAGTGCGACAGGTGGGCTTAGCGGCTACACCTTC. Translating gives CASSATGGLSGYTF.

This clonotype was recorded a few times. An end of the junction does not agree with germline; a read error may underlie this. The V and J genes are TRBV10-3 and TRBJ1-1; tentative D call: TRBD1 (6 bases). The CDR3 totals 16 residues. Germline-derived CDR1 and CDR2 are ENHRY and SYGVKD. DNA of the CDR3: TGTGCCATCAGTGAGCTTCCGACAGGCGAGAACCCTGAAGCTTTCTTT. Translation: CAISELPTGENPEAFF.